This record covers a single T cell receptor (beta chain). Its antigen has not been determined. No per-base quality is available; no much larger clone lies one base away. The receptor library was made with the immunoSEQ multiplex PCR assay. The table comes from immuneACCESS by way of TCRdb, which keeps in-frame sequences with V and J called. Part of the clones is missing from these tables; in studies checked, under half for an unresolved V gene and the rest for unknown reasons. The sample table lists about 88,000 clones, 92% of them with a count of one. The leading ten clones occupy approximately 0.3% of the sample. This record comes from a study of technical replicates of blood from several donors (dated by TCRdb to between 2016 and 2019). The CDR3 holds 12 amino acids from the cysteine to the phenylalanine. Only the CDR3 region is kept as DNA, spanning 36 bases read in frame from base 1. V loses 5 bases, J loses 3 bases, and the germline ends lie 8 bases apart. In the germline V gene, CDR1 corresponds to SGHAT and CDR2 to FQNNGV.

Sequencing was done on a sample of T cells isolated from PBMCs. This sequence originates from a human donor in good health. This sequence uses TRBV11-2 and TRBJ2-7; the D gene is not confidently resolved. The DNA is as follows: TGTGCCAGCAGCCTAACCCTCTACGAGCAGTACTTC. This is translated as CASSLTLYEQYF.